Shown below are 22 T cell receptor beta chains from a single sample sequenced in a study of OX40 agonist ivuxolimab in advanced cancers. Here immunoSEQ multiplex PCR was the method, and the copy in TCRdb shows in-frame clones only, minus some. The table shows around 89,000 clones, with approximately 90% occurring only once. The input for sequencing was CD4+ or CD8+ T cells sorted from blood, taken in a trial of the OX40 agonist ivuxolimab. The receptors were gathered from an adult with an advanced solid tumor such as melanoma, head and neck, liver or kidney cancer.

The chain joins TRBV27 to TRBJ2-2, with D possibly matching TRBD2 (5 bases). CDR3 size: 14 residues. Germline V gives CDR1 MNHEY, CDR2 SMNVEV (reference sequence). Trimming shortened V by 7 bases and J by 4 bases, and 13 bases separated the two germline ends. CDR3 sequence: CASTSGIGTGELFF. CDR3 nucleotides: TGTGCCAGCACGTCGGGAATAGGCACCGGGGAGCTGTTTTTT.

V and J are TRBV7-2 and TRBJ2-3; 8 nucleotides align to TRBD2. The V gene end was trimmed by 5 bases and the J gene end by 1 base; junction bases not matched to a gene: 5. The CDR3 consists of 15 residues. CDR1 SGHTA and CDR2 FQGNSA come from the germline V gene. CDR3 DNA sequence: TGTGCCAGCAGCGAACTAGCGGCGGGCACAGATACGCAGTATTTT. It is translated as CASSELAAGTDTQYF.

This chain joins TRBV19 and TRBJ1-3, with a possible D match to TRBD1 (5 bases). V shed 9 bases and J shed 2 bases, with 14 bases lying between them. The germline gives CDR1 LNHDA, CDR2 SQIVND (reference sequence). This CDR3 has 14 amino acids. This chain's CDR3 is CASHNQGTGNTIYF. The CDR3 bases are TGTGCCAGCCACAATCAGGGAACTGGAAACACCATATATTTT.

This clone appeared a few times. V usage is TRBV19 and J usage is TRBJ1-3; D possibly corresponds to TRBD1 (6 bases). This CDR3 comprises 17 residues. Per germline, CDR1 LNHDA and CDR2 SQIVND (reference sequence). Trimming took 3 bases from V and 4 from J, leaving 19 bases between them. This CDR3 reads CASSMTGPNSIGNTIYF. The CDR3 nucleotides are TGTGCCAGTAGTATGACAGGACCGAACTCGATCGGAAACACCATATATTTT.

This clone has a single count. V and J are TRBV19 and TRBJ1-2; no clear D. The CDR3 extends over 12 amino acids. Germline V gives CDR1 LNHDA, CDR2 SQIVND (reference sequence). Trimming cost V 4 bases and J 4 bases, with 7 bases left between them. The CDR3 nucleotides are TGTGCCAGTAGTAACAGCGTCTATGGCTACACCTTC. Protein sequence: CASSNSVYGYTF.

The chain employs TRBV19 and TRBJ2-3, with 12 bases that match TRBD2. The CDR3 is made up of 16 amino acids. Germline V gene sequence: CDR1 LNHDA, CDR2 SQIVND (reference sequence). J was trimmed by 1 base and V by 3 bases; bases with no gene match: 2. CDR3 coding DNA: TGTGCCAGTAGTATGAGACTAGCGGGGGGCACAGATACGCAGTATTTT. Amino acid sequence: CASSMRLAGGTDTQYF. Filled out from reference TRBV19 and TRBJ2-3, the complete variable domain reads DGGITQSPKYLFRKEGQNVTLSCEQNLNHDAMYWYRQDPGQGLRLIYYSQIVNDFQKGDIAEGYSVSREKKESFPLTVTSAQKNPTAFYLCASSMRLAGGTDTQYFGPGTRLTVL.

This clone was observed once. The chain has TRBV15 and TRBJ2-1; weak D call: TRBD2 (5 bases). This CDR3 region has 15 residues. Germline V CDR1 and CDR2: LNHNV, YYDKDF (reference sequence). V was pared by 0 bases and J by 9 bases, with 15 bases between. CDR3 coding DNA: TGTGCCACCAGCAGAGATACCGGGCAACGGGGTGAGCAGTTCTTC. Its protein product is CATSRDTGQRGEQFF.

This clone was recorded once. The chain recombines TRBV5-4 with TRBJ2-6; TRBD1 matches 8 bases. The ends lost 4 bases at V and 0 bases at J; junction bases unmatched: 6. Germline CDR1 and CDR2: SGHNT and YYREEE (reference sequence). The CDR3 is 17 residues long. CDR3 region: CASSMTGEASGANVLTF. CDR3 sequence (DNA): TGTGCCAGCAGCATGACAGGGGAGGCCTCTGGGGCCAACGTCCTGACTTTC.

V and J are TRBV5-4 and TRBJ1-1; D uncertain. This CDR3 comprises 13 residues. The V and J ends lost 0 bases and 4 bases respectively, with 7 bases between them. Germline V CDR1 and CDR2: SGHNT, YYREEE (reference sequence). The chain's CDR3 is CASSLAGSTEAFF. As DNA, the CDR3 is TGTGCCAGCAGCTTGGCTGGTAGCACTGAAGCTTTCTTT.

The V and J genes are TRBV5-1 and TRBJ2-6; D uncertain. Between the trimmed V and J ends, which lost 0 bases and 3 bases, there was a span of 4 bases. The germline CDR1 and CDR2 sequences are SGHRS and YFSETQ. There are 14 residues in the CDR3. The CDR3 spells CASSLGIGANVLTF. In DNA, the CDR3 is TGCGCCAGCAGCTTGGGGATTGGGGCCAACGTCCTGACTTTC.

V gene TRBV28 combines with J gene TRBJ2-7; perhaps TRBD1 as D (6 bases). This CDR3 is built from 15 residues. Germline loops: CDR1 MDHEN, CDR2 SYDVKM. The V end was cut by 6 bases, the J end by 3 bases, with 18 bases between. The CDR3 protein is CASSPGTLKLYEQYF. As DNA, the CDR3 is TGTGCCAGCAGCCCCGGGACATTAAAACTCTACGAGCAGTACTTC.

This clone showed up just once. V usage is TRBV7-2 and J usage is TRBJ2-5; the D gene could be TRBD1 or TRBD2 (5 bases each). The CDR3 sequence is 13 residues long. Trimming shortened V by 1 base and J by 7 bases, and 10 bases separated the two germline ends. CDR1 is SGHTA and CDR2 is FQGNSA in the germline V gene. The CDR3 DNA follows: TGTGCCAGCAGCTTAGTAGTGAGGGGGACCCAGTACTTC. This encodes CASSLVVRGTQYF.

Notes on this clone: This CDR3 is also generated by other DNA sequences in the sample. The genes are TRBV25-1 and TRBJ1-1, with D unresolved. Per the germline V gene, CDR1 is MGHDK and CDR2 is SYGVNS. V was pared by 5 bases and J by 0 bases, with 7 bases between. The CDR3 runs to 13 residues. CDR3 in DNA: TGTGCCAGCAGTTATACGCTGAACACTGAAGCTTTCTTT. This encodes CASSYTLNTEAFF.

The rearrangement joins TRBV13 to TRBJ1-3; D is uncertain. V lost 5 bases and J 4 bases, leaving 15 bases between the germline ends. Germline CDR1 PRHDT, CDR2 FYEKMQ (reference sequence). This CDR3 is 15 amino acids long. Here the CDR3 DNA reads TGTGCCAGCAGCCGGACCCGGAGTTCGGGAAACACCATATATTTT. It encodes CASSRTRSSGNTIYF.

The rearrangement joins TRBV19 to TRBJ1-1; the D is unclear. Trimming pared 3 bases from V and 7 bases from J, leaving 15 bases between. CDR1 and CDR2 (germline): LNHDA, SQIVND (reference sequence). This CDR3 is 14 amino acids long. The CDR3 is CASSIDTFGSEAFF. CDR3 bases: TGTGCCAGTAGTATCGACACCTTTGGGAGTGAAGCTTTCTTT.

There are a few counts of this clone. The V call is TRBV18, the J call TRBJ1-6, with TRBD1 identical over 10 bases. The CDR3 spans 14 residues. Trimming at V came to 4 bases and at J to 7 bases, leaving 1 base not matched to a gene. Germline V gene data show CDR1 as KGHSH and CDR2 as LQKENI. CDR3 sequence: CASSRGQGNSPLHF. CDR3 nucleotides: TGTGCCAGCTCACGGGGACAGGGGAATTCACCCCTCCACTTT.

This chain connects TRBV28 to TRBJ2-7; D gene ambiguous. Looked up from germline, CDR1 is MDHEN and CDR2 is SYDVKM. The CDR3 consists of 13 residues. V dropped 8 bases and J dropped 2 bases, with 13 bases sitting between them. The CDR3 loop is CASHTAVTYEQYF. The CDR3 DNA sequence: TGTGCCAGCCATACAGCCGTCACCTACGAGCAGTACTTC.

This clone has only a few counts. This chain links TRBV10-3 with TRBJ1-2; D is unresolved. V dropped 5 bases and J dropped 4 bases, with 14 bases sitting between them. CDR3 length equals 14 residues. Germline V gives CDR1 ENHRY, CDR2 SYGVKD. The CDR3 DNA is TGTGCCATCAGTCAAGGAGCTCCCCCCTATGGCTACACCTTC. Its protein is CAISQGAPPYGYTF.

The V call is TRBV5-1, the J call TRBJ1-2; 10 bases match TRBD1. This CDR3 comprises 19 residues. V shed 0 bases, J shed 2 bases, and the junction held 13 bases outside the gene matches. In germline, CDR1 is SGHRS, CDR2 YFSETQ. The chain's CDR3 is CASSLVPTGGREGNYGYTF. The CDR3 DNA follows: TGCGCCAGCAGCTTGGTTCCGACAGGGGGCCGGGAGGGGAACTATGGCTACACCTTC. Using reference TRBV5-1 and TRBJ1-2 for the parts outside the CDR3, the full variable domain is KAGVTQTPRYLIKTRGQQVTLSCSPISGHRSVSWYQQTPGQGLQFLFEYFSETQRNKGNFPGRFSGRQFSNSRSEMNVSTLELGDSALYLCASSLVPTGGREGNYGYTFGSGTRLTVV.

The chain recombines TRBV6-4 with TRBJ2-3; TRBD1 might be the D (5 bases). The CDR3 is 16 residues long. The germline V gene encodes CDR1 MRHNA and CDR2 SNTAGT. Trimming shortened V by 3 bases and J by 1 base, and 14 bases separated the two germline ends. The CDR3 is CASSDGHTGGTDTQYF. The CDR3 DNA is TGTGCCAGCAGTGATGGGCATACAGGCGGCACAGATACGCAGTATTTT.

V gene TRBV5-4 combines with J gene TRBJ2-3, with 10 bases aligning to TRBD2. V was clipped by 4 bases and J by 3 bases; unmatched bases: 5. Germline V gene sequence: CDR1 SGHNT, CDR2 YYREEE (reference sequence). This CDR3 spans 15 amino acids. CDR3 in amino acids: CASSLSGGATDTQYF. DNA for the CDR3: TGTGCCAGCAGCCTGAGCGGGGGGGCGACAGATACGCAGTATTTT.

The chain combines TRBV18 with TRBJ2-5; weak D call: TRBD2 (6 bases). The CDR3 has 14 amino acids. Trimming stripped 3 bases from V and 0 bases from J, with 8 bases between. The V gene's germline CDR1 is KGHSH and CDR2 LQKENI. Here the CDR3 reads CASSPSSDQETQYF. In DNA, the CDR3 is TGTGCCAGCTCACCGTCTAGCGACCAAGAGACCCAGTACTTC. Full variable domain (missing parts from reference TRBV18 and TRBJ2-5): NAGVMQNPRHLVRRRGQEARLRCSPMKGHSHVYWYRQLPEEGLKFMVYLQKENIIDESGMPKERFSAEFPKEGPSILRIQQVVRGDSAAYFCASSPSSDQETQYFGPGTRLLVL.